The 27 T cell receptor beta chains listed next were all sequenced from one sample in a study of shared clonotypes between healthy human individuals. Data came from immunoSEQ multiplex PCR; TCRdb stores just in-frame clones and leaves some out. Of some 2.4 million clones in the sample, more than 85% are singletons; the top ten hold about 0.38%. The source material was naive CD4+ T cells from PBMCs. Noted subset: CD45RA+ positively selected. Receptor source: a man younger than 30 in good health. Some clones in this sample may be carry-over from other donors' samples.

The CDR3 protein is CASSLVQTLNTQYF. Written as DNA, the CDR3 is TGTGCCAGCAGTTTAGTCCAAACCTTAAATACGCAGTATTTT. This chain links TRBV28 with TRBJ2-3, with D unresolved. The CDR3 sequence is 14 residues long. Trimming removed 2 bases from V and 7 bases from J, with 13 bases in between. Germline V gene lookup returns CDR1 MDHEN and CDR2 SYDVKM.

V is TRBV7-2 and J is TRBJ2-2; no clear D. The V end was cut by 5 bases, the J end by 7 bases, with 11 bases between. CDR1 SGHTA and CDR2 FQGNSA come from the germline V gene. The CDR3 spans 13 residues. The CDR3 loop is CASSRTPNGELFF. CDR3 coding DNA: TGTGCCAGCAGCCGGACCCCAAACGGGGAGCTGTTTTTT.

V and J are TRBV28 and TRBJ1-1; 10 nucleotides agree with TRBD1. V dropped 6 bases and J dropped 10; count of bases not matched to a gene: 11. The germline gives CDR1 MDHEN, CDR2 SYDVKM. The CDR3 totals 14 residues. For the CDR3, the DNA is TGTGCCAGCAGGGGCGGGGGACAGGGGATTGGAGCTTTCTTT. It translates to CASRGGGQGIGAFF.

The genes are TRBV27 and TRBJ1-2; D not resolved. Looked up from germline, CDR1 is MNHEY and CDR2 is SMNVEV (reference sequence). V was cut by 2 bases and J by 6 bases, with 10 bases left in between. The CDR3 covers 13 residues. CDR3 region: CASSLRTADGYTF. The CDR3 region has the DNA TGTGCCAGCAGTTTAAGGACGGCAGATGGCTACACCTTC.

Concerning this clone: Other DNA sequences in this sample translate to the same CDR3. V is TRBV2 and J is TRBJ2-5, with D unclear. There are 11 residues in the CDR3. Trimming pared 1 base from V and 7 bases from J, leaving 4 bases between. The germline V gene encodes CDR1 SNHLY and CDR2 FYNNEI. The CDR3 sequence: CASSEGGTQYF. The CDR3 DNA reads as TGTGCCAGCAGTGAAGGAGGGACCCAGTACTTC. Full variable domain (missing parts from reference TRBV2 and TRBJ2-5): EPEVTQTPSHQVTQMGQEVILRCVPISNHLYFYWYRQILGQKVEFLVSFYNNEISEKSEIFDDQFSVERPDGSNFTLKIRSTKLEDSAMYFCASSEGGTQYFGPGTRLLVL.

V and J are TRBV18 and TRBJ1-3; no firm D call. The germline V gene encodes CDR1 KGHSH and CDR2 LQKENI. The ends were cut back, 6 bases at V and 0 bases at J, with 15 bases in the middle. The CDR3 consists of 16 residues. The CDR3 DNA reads TGTGCCAGCTCGCAGAAGAACACCGACTCTGGAAACACCATATATTTT. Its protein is CASSQKNTDSGNTIYF.

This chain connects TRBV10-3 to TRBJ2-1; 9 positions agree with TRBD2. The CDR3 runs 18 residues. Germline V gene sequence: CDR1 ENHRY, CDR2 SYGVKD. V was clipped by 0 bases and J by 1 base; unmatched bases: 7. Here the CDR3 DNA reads TGTGCCATCAGTGAGTCGCGGGGGGGGCGAGGGTCCTACAATGAGCAGTTCTTC. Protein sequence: CAISESRGGRGSYNEQFF.

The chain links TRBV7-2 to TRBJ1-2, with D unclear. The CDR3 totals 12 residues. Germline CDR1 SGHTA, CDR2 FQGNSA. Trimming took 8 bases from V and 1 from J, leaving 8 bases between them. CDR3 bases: TGTGCCAGCGGCGGCAATAACTATGGCTACACCTTC. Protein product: CASGGNNYGYTF.

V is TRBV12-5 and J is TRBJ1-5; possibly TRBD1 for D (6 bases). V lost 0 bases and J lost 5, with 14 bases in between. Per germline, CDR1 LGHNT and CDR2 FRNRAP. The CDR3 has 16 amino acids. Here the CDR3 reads CASGLVSRGTDQPQHF. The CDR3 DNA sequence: TGTGCTAGTGGTTTGGTATCCAGGGGAACTGATCAGCCCCAGCATTTT.

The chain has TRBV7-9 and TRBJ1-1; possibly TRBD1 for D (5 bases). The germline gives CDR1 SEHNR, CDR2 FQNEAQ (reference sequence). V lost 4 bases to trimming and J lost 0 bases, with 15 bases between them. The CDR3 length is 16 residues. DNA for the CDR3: TGTGCCAGCAGCTCCCGGGGCCCCAATCTGAACACTGAAGCTTTCTTT. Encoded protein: CASSSRGPNLNTEAFF.

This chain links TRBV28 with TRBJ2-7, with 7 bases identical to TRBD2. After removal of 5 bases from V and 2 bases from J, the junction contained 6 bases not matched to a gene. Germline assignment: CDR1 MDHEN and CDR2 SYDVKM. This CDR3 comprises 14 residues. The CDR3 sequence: CASSKGLMPYEQYF. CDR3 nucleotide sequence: TGTGCCAGCAGTAAGGGACTAATGCCCTACGAGCAGTACTTC.

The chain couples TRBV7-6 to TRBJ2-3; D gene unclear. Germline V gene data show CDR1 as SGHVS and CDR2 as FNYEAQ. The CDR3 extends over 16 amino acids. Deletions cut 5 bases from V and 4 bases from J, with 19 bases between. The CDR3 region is CASSPTSDLGPDTQYF. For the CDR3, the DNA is TGTGCCAGCAGCCCCACGTCCGACCTCGGGCCAGATACGCAGTATTTT.

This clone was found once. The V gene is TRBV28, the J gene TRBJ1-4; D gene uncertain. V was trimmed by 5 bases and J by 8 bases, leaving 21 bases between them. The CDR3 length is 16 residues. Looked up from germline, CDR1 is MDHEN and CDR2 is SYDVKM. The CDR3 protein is CASSGPRGSEGEKLFF. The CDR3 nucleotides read TGTGCCAGCAGTGGGCCGCGCGGCTCCGAAGGGGAAAAACTGTTTTTT.

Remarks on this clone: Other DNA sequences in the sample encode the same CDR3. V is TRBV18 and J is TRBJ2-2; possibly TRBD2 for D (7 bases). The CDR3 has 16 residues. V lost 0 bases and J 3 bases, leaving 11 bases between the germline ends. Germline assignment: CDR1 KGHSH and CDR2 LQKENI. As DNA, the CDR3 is TGTGCCAGCTCACCACCGGGGGGGCGCGACACCGGGGAGCTGTTTTTT. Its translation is CASSPPGGRDTGELFF. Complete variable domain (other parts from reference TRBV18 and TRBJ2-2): NAGVMQNPRHLVRRRGQEARLRCSPMKGHSHVYWYRQLPEEGLKFMVYLQKENIIDESGMPKERFSAEFPKEGPSILRIQQVVRGDSAAYFCASSPPGGRDTGELFFGEGSRLTVL.

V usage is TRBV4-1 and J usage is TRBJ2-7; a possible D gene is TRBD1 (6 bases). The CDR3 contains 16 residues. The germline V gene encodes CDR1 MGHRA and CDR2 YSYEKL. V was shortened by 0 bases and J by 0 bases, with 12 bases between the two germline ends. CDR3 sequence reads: CASSQDATGTSYEQYF. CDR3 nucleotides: TGCGCCAGCAGCCAAGACGCGACAGGCACCTCCTACGAGCAGTACTTC.

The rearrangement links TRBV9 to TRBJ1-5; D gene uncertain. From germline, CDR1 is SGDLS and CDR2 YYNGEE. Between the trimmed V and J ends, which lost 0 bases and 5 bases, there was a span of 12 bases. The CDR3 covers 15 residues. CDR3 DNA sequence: TGTGCCAGCAGCGTAGATCCGGCAGCTGATCAGCCCCAGCATTTT. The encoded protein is CASSVDPAADQPQHF. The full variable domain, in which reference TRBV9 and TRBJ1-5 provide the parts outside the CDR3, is DSGVTQTPKHLITATGQRVTLRCSPRSGDLSVYWYQQSLDQGLQFLIQYYNGEERAKGNILERFSAQQFPDLHSELNLSSLELGDSALYFCASSVDPAADQPQHFGDGTRLSIL.

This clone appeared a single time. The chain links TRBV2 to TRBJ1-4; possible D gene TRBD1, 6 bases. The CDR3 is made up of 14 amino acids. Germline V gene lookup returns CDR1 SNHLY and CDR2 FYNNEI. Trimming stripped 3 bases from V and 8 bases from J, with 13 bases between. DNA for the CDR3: TGTGCCAGCAGTGAGGGGCAGGGGCGAGAAAAACTGTTTTTT. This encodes CASSEGQGREKLFF.

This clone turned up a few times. The DNA of the CDR3 is TGTGCCATCAGTGGACGGGTCAGCAATCAGCCCCAGCATTTT. This translates into CAISGRVSNQPQHF. V and J are TRBV10-3 and TRBJ1-5; no clear D gene. With 4 bases removed from V and 1 base from J, the gap between germline ends came to 8 bases. The germline CDR1 and CDR2 sequences are ENHRY and SYGVKD. The CDR3 totals 14 residues.

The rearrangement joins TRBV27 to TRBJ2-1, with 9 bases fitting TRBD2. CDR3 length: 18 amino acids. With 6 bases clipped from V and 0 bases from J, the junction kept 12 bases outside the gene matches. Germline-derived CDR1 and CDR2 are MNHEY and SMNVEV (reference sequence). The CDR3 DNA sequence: TGTGCCAGCAGCCCCTATCTCCGTAGCGGGAGCTCCTACAATGAGCAGTTCTTC. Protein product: CASSPYLRSGSSYNEQFF.

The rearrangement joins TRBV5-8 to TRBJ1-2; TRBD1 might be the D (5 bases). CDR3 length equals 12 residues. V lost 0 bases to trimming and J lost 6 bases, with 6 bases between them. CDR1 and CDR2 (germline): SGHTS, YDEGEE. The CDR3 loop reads CASSLVGDGYTF. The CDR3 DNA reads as TGTGCCAGCAGCTTGGTGGGGGATGGCTACACCTTC.

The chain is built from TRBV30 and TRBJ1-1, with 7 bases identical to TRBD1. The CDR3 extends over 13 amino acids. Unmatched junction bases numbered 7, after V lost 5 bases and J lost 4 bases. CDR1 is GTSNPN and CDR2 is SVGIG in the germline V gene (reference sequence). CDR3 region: CAWEGAFGTEAFF. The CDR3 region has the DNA TGTGCCTGGGAGGGGGCTTTCGGCACTGAAGCTTTCTTT.

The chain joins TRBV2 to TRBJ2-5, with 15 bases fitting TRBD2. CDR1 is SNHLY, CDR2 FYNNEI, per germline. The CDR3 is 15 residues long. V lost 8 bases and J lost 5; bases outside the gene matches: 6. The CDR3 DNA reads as TGTGCCAGCGGACTAGCGGGAGGGAATGCGGAGACCCAGTACTTC. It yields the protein CASGLAGGNAETQYF. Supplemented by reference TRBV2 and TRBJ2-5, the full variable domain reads EPEVTQTPSHQVTQMGQEVILRCVPISNHLYFYWYRQILGQKVEFLVSFYNNEISEKSEIFDDQFSVERPDGSNFTLKIRSTKLEDSAMYFCASGLAGGNAETQYFGPGTRLLVL.

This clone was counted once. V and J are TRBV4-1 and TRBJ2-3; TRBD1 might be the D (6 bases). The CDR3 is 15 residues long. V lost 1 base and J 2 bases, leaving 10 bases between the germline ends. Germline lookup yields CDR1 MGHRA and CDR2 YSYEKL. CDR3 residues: CASSQVGTPTDTQYF. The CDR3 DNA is TGCGCCAGCAGCCAAGTCGGGACACCCACAGATACGCAGTATTTT.

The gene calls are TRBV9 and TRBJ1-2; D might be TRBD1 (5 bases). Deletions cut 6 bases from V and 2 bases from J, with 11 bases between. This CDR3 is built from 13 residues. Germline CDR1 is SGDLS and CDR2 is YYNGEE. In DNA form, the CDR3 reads TGTGCCAGCACGCCAGGGCAGAACTATGGCTACACCTTC. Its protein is CASTPGQNYGYTF.

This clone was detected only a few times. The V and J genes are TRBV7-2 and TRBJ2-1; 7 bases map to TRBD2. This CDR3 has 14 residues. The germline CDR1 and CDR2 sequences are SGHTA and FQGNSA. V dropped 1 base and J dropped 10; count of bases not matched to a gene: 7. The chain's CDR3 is CASSLDPGGWEQFF. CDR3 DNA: TGTGCCAGCAGCTTAGATCCGGGAGGATGGGAGCAGTTCTTC.

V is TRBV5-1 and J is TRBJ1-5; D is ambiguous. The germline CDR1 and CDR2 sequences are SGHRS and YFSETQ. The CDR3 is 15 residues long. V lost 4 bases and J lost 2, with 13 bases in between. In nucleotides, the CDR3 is TGCGCCAGCAGCAAGGACGCTATGGGCAATCAGCCCCAGCATTTT. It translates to CASSKDAMGNQPQHF.

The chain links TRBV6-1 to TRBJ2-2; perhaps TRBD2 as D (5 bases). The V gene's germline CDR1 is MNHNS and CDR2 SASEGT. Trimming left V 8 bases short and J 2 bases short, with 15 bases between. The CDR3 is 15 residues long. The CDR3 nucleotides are TGTGCCAGCCGCTTAGTTGGAGGAAACACCGGGGAGCTGTTTTTT. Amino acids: CASRLVGGNTGELFF.